This entry describes one TCR beta chain. The antigen remains unidentified. The data belong to a study of shared clonotypes between healthy human individuals. Study information: CD4 naive and CD4 memory each took three plates per donor, while CD8 naive took two and CD8 memory one.

General observations from the study: Around 5% was the fraction of naive CD4 clonotypes found shared across four donors.

The data were produced by immunoSEQ multiplex PCR, yet TCRdb's version contains in-frame clones alone and is incomplete. The data hold about 2.3 million clones, with 85% to 95% observed a single time. Trimming took off 6 bases at V and 1 base at J, with 14 bases between the two ends. The CDR3 is made up of 15 amino acids. Germline V lookup: CDR1 MNHEY, CDR2 SMNVEV (reference sequence). The TCR comes from a man younger than 30 in good health. Some clones in this sample may be carry-over from other donors' samples. V and J are TRBV27 and TRBJ2-3, with D possibly being TRBD1 or TRBD2 (5 bases each). Specimen: naive CD4+ T cells from PBMCs. Stated subset: CD45RA+ positively selected. The CDR3 protein is CASRIRDGRTDTQYF. CDR3 sequence (DNA): TGTGCCAGCAGAATACGGGACGGGCGCACAGATACGCAGTATTTT.